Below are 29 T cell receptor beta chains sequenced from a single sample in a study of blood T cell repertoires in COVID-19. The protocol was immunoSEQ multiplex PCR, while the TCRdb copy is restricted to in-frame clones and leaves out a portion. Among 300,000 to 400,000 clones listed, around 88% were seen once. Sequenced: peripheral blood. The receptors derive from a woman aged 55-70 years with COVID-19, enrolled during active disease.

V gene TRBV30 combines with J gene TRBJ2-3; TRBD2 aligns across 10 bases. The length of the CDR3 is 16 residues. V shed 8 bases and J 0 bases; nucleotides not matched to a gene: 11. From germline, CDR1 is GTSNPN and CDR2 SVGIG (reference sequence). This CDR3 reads CAIGGLAGESTDTQYF. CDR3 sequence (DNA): TGTGCCATTGGAGGGCTAGCGGGGGAAAGCACAGATACGCAGTATTTT.

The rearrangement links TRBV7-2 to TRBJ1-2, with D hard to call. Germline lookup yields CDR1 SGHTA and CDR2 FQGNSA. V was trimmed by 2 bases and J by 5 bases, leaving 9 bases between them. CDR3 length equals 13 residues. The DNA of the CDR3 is TGTGCCAGCAGCTTAAATCCAGTTTATGGCTACACCTTC. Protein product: CASSLNPVYGYTF.

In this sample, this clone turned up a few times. The CDR3 sequence: CASSIKYPGGAGTGELFF. The CDR3 DNA sequence: TGTGCCAGCAGCATAAAATATCCAGGGGGCGCCGGCACCGGGGAGCTGTTTTTT. V usage is TRBV13 and J usage is TRBJ2-2; the match to TRBD1 covers 8 bases. J gave up 4 bases and V 5 bases, and 15 bases lay outside the gene matches. The CDR3 length is 18 residues. The germline gives CDR1 PRHDT, CDR2 FYEKMQ (reference sequence).

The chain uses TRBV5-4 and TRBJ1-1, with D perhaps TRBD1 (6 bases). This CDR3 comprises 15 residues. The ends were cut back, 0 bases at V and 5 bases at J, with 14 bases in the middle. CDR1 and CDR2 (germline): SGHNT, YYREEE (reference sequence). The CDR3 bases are TGTGCCAGCAGCTTGGCCGGCAGGGGTAGGACTGAAGCTTTCTTT. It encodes CASSLAGRGRTEAFF.

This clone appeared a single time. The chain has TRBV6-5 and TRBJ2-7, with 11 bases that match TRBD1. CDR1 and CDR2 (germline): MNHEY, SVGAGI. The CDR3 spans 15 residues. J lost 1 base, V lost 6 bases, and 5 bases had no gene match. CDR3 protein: CASSDGTGGSYEQYF. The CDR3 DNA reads TGTGCCAGCAGCGATGGGACAGGGGGGTCCTACGAGCAGTACTTC.

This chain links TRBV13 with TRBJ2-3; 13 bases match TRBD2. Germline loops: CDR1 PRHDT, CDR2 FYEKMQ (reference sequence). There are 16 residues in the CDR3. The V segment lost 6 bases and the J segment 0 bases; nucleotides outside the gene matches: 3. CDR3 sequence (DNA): TGTGCCAGCAGTGGACTAGCGGGGGTGAGCACAGATACGCAGTATTTT. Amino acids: CASSGLAGVSTDTQYF. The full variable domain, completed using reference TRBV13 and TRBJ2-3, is AAGVIQSPRHLIKEKRETATLKCYPIPRHDTVYWYQQGPGQDPQFLISFYEKMQSDKGSIPDRFSAQQFSDYHSELNMSSLELGDSALYFCASSGLAGVSTDTQYFGPGTRLTVL.

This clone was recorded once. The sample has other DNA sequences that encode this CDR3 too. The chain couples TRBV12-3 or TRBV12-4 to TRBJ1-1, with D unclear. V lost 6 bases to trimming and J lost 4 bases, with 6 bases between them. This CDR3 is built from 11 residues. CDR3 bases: TGTGCCAGCAGCCGGGGCACTGAAGCTTTCTTT. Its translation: CASSRGTEAFF.

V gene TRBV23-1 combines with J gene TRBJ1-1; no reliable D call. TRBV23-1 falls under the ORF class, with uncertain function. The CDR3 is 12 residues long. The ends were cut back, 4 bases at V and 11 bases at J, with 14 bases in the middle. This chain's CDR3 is CASSLESPRAFF. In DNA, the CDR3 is TGCGCCAGCAGTCTTGAAAGTCCTCGGGCTTTCTTT.

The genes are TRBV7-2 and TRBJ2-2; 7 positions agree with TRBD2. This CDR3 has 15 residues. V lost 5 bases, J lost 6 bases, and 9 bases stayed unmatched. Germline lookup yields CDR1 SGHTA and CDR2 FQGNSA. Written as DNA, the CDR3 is TGTGCCAGCAGCCCCCTCCTGGGAGGGGCCGGGGAGCTGTTTTTT. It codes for CASSPLLGGAGELFF.

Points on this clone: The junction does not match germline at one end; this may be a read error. The CDR3 coding sequence is TGTGCCAGCAGTCAGGGACAGGGGGCTTCATTT. Protein: CASSQGQGASF. This chain uses TRBV12-3 or TRBV12-4 with TRBJ1-4; TRBD1 aligns across 12 bases. The CDR3 totals 11 residues.

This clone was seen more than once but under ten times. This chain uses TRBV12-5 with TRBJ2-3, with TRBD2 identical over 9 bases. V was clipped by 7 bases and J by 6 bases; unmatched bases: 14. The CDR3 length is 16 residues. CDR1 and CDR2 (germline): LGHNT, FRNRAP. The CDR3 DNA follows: TGTGCTAGTGCCTCAAACGCGGGGGGGTCTTATGATACGCAGTATTTT. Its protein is CASASNAGGSYDTQYF.

As DNA, the CDR3 is TGCAGCGTTGCCGTGACAGATACGCAGTATTTT. The encoded protein is CSVAVTDTQYF. The chain has TRBV29-1 and TRBJ2-3; D is unresolved. Germline CDR1 is SQVTM and CDR2 is ANQGSEA. The V gene lost 4 bases and the J gene lost 3 bases, with 5 bases spanning the gap. The CDR3 length is 11 residues.

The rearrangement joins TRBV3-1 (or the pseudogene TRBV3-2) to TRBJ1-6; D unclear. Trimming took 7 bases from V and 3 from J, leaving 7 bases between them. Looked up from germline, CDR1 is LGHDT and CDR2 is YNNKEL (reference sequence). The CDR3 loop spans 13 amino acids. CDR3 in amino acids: CASMSGYNSPLHF. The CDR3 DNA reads TGTGCCAGCATGTCAGGCTATAATTCACCCCTCCACTTT.

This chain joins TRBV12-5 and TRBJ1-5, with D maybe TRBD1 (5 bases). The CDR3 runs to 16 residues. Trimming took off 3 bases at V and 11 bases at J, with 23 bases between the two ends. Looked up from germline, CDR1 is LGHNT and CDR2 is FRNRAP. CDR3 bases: TGTGCTAGTGGTTTAGGACAAGGGCTGTGGGTAGATGCCCAGCATTTT. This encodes CASGLGQGLWVDAQHF. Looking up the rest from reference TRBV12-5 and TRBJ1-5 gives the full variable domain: DARVTQTPRHKVTEMGQEVTMRCQPILGHNTVFWYRQTMMQGLELLAYFRNRAPLDDSGMPKDRFSAEMPDATLATLKIQPSEPRDSAVYFCASGLGQGLWVDAQHFGDGTRLSIL.

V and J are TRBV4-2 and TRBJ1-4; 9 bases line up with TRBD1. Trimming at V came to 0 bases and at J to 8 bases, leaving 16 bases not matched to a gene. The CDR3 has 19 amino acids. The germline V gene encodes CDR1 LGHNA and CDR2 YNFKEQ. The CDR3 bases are TGTGCCAGCAGCCAAGAAGCCGGGACAGGGACAACAGTAGGCGAAAAACTGTTTTTT. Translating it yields CASSQEAGTGTTVGEKLFF.

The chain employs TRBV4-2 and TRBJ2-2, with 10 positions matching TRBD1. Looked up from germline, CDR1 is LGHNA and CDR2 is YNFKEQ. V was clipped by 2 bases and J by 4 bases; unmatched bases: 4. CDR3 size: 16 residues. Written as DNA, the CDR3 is TGTGCCAGCAGCCAAATGGGACAGGGGTTCACCGGGGAGCTGTTTTTT. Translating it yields CASSQMGQGFTGELFF.

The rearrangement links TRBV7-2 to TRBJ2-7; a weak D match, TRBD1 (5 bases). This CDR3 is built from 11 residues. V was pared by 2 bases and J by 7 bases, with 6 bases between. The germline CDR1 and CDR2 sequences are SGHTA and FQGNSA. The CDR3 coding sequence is TGTGCCAGCAGCTTAAAGGGGGAGCAGTACTTC. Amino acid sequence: CASSLKGEQYF.

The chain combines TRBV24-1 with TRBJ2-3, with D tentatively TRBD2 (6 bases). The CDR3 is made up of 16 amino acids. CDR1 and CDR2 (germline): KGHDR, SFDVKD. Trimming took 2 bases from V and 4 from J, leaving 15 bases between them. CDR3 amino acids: CATSDWGAGTADTQYF. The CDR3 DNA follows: TGTGCCACCAGTGATTGGGGCGCGGGGACTGCAGATACGCAGTATTTT.

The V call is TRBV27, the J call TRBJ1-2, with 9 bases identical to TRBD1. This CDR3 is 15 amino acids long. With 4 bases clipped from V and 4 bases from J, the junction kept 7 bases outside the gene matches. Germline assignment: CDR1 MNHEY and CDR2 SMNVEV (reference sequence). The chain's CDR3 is CASSSPGQGSYGYTF. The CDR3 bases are TGTGCCAGCAGTTCCCCCGGACAGGGGAGCTATGGCTACACCTTC.

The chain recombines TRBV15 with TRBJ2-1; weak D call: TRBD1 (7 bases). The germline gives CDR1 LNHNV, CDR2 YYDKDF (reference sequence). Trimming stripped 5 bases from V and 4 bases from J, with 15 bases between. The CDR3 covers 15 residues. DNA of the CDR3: TGTGCCACCAGCCCCCGGAGGGACAGATACAATGAGCAGTTCTTC. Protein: CATSPRRDRYNEQFF.

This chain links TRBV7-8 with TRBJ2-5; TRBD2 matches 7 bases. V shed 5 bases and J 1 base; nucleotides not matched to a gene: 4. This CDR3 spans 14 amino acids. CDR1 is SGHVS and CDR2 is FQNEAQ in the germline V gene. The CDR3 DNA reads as TGTGCCAGCAGCGAGCTAGCGGCCCAAGAGACCCAGTACTTC. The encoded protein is CASSELAAQETQYF.

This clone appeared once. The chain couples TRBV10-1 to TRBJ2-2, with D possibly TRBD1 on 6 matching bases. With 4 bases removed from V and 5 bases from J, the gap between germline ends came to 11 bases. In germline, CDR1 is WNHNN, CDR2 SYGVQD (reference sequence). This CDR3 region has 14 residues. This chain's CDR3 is CASSAGALTGELFF. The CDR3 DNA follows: TGCGCCAGCAGTGCAGGGGCGCTTACCGGGGAGCTGTTTTTT.

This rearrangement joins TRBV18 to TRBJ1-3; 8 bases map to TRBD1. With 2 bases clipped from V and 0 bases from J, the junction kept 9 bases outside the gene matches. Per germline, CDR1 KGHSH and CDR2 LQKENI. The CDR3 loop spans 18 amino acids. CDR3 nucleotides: TGTGCCAGCTCACCAGCGACAGGGGCCCCTATCTCTGGAAACACCATATATTTT. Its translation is CASSPATGAPISGNTIYF.

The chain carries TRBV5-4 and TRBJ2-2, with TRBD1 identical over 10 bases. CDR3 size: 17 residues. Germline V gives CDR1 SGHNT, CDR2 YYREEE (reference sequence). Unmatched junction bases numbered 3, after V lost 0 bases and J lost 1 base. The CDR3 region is CASSLGQGAGNTGELFF. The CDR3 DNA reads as TGTGCCAGCAGCTTGGGACAGGGGGCGGGGAACACCGGGGAGCTGTTTTTT.

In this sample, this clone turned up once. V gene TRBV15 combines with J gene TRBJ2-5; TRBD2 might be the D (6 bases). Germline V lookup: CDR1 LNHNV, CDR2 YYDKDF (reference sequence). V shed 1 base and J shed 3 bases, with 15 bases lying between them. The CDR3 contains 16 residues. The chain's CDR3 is CATSRGEGRREETQYF. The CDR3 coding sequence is TGTGCCACCAGCAGAGGGGAAGGAAGGAGGGAAGAGACCCAGTACTTC.

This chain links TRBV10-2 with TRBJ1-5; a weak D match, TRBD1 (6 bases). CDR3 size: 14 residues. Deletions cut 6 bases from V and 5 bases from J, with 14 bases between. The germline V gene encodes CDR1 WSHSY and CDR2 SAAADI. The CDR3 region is CASRVGGGDQPQHF. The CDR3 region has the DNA TGCGCCAGCAGGGTAGGGGGAGGGGATCAGCCCCAGCATTTT.

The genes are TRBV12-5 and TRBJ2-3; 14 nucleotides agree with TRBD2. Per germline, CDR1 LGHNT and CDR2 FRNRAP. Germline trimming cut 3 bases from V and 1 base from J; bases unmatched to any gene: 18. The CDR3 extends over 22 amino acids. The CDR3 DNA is TGTGCTAGTGGTTTATGCCGCTCGAAGGGGACTAGCGGGGGAGCGTGCACAGATACGCAGTATTTT. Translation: CASGLCRSKGTSGGACTDTQYF.

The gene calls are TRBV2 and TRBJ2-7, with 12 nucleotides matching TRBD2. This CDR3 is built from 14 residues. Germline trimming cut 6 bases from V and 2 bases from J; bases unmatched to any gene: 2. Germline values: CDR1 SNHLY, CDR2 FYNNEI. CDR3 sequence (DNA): TGTGCCAGCAGACGGACTAGCGGGGCCTACGAGCAGTACTTC. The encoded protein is CASRRTSGAYEQYF.

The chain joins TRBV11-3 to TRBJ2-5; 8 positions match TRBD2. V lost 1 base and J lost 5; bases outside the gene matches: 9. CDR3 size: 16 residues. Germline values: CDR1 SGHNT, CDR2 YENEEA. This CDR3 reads CASSLVGLVWDETQYF. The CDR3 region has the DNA TGTGCCAGCAGCTTAGTGGGACTAGTGTGGGATGAGACCCAGTACTTC.